The T cell receptor (beta chain) described here comes from a study of CD8 T cells in Susac syndrome. TEMRA cells underwent FACS enrichment and CD8+ and CD4+ T cells underwent negative isolation. The RNA input was about 0.5 to 1 ug, and it was reverse transcribed with random hexamers. The TCR beta CDR3 was amplified by immunoSEQ multiplex PCR across 54 Vbeta, 13 Jbeta. Using its own MiXCR run on the immunoSEQ multiplex PCR reads, TCRdb lists one record per CDR3 protein. The table shows roughly 80,000 distinct CDR3 sequences, with roughly 94% occurring only once. Germline V gene lookup returns CDR1 MDHEN and CDR2 SYDVKM. V trimming: 2 bases; J trimming: 4 bases; junction bases outside the gene matches: 7. This CDR3 has 15 amino acids.

The receptor was isolated from a human donor with Susac syndrome. Sequencing was performed on CD8+ T cells from PBMCs. The chain links TRBV28 to TRBJ2-7; 8 nucleotides align to TRBD1. CDR3 DNA: TGTGCCAGCAGTTTACCTCCTCAGGGGGCTTACGAGCAGTACTTC. It encodes CASSLPPQGAYEQYF.